The 32 T cell receptor beta chains below all came from one sample that was sequenced in a study of shared T cell receptors in the human thymus. TCRdb's copy holds only in-frame clones and misses some; the assay was immunoSEQ multiplex PCR. Of hundreds of thousands of clones listed, more than 75% are singletons. These sequences were also reported in another study, on human thymus T cells.

Sequencing was done on a sample of thymocytes. The receptor source for this set is a boy under three years old with a congenital heart defect.

The chain has TRBV9 and TRBJ2-6, with D possibly TRBD1 on 6 matching bases. Trimming stripped 0 bases from V and 10 bases from J, with 8 bases between. Looked up from germline, CDR1 is SGDLS and CDR2 is YYNGEE. This CDR3 spans 13 amino acids. For the CDR3, the DNA is TGTGCCAGCAGCGTAGCCGGACAGAACGTCCTGACTTTC. Residues: CASSVAGQNVLTF.

This rearrangement joins TRBV5-1 to TRBJ1-6, with 11 nucleotides matching TRBD1. J lost 6 bases, V lost 4 bases, and 3 bases had no gene match. The CDR3 is made up of 15 amino acids. Per germline, CDR1 SGHRS and CDR2 YFSETQ. The CDR3 here is CASSGGQGGNSPLHF. Written as DNA, the CDR3 is TGCGCCAGCAGCGGGGGACAGGGGGGTAATTCACCCCTCCACTTT.

The chain carries TRBV7-2 and TRBJ2-1, with 14 bases fitting TRBD2. Germline V gives CDR1 SGHTA, CDR2 FQGNSA. This CDR3 contains 16 residues. After removal of 5 bases from V and 4 bases from J, the junction contained 4 bases not matched to a gene. CDR3 loop: CASSRTSGGFYNEQFF. CDR3 DNA: TGTGCCAGCAGCAGGACTAGCGGGGGGTTTTACAATGAGCAGTTCTTC.

J is TRBJ2-7 and V is TRBV5-4; 9 bases map to TRBD2. In germline, CDR1 is SGHNT, CDR2 YYREEE (reference sequence). This CDR3 comprises 16 residues. Trimming removed 3 bases from V and 3 bases from J; junction bases left unmatched: 10. For the CDR3, the DNA is TGTGCCAGCAGCTGGGGGGCTAGCGGGGCAAACTACGAGCAGTACTTC. Its translation: CASSWGASGANYEQYF.

This chain links TRBV2 with TRBJ1-3, with D possibly TRBD1 on 6 matching bases. The germline V gene encodes CDR1 SNHLY and CDR2 FYNNEI. Trimming cost V 2 bases and J 0 bases, with 14 bases left between them. CDR3 size: 17 residues. The CDR3 nucleotides are TGTGCCAGCAGTGAACGTCGTTGGGACATCTCTGGAAACACCATATATTTT. Residues: CASSERRWDISGNTIYF.

This clone appeared a few times. The chain joins TRBV27 to TRBJ2-1; D might be TRBD2 (6 bases). In germline, CDR1 is MNHEY, CDR2 SMNVEV (reference sequence). This CDR3 comprises 12 residues. Trimming took 6 bases from V and 4 from J, leaving 7 bases between them. The CDR3 spells CASSGSYNEQFF. The CDR3 DNA reads as TGTGCCAGCAGCGGGAGTTACAATGAGCAGTTCTTC.

CDR3 sequence reads: CASSVASPGGKGGYTF. In DNA form, the CDR3 reads TGTGCCAGCAGCGTAGCTTCGCCAGGGGGCAAGGGTGGCTACACCTTC. This sequence joins TRBV9 and TRBJ1-2; 8 nucleotides align to TRBD1. CDR1 is SGDLS, CDR2 YYNGEE, per germline. V lost 0 bases, J lost 7 bases, and 11 bases stayed unmatched. This CDR3 comprises 16 residues.

The J gene is TRBJ1-5, the V gene TRBV6-1; 8 bases agree with TRBD1. CDR3 length: 21 residues. V dropped 0 bases and J dropped 0; count of bases not matched to a gene: 16. Germline CDR1 reads MNHNS; CDR2 reads SASEGT. The CDR3 nucleotides are TGTGCCAGCAGTGAAGCTCGACAGGGGCCGAGGAGTTTGTATAGCAATCAGCCCCAGCATTTT. Its translation is CASSEARQGPRSLYSNQPQHF.

This chain connects TRBV18 to TRBJ2-4; D unclear. CDR1 and CDR2 from the germline V gene are KGHSH and LQKENI. V lost 2 bases and J 0 bases, leaving 11 bases between the germline ends. The CDR3 runs to 16 residues. The CDR3 nucleotides read TGTGCCAGCTCACCAGCGGCAGCCCTAGCCAAAAACATTCAGTACTTC. Residues: CASSPAAALAKNIQYF.

The genes are TRBV7-9 and TRBJ2-1; the match to TRBD1 covers 10 bases. The ends lost 2 bases at V and 2 bases at J; junction bases unmatched: 6. This CDR3 comprises 17 residues. The germline V gene encodes CDR1 SEHNR and CDR2 FQNEAQ (reference sequence). CDR3 protein: CASSLRGGTGAYNEQFF. The CDR3 bases are TGTGCCAGCAGCTTACGGGGAGGGACAGGGGCCTACAATGAGCAGTTCTTC. The whole variable domain, filled in from reference TRBV7-9 and TRBJ2-1, reads DTGVSQNPRHKITKRGQNVTFRCDPISEHNRLYWYRQTLGQGPEFLTYFQNEAQLEKSRLLSDRFSAERPKGSFSTLEIQRTEQGDSAMYLCASSLRGGTGAYNEQFFGPGTRLTVL.

The table lists this clone with a count of one. The chain carries TRBV5-6 and TRBJ2-7; possible D gene TRBD2, 6 bases. V lost 0 bases and J lost 2, with 12 bases in between. This CDR3 is built from 15 residues. Germline V gene data show CDR1 as SGHDT and CDR2 as YYEEEE. The CDR3 is CASSLAAGRTYEQYF. The CDR3 DNA reads as TGTGCCAGCAGCTTGGCGGCGGGACGAACCTACGAGCAGTACTTC.

The genes are TRBV11-2 and TRBJ1-1, with a tentative D call TRBD1 (5 bases). The V gene's germline CDR1 is SGHAT and CDR2 FQNNGV. V gave up 10 bases and J gave up 2 bases, with 17 bases separating them. CDR3 length: 14 amino acids. The CDR3 loop is CAILSSTVNTEAFF. DNA of the CDR3: TGTGCCATCTTGTCCTCGACAGTCAACACTGAAGCTTTCTTT.

This clone has just a few counts. J is TRBJ2-5 and V is TRBV9; D perhaps matches TRBD2 (5 bases). The CDR3 runs to 15 residues. The V and J ends lost 4 bases and 4 bases respectively, with 17 bases between them. Looked up from germline, CDR1 is SGDLS and CDR2 is YYNGEE. CDR3 residues: CASSPGRRYGETQYF. For the CDR3, the DNA is TGTGCCAGCAGCCCGGGGAGACGGTATGGAGAGACCCAGTACTTC. Filled out from reference TRBV9 and TRBJ2-5, the complete variable domain reads DSGVTQTPKHLITATGQRVTLRCSPRSGDLSVYWYQQSLDQGLQFLIQYYNGEERAKGNILERFSAQQFPDLHSELNLSSLELGDSALYFCASSPGRRYGETQYFGPGTRLLVL.

The chain links TRBV2 to TRBJ2-1; 12 bases line up with TRBD2. The CDR3 is 14 residues long. J gave up 7 bases and V 5 bases, and 3 bases lay outside the gene matches. Germline CDR1 reads SNHLY; CDR2 reads FYNNEI. The CDR3 loop is CASSLAGGRNEQFF. CDR3 DNA: TGTGCCAGCAGTCTAGCGGGGGGGCGTAATGAGCAGTTCTTC.

V is TRBV20-1 and J is TRBJ2-1; maybe TRBD2 (5 bases). The CDR3 has 11 residues. V lost 3 bases to trimming and J lost 9 bases, with 9 bases between them. CDR1 and CDR2 (germline): DFQATT, SNEGSKA (reference sequence). The DNA for the CDR3 is TGCAGTGCTAGCGGACTTAGTGAGCAGTTCTTC. Protein product: CSASGLSEQFF.

V gene TRBV5-1 combines with J gene TRBJ2-7, with D possibly TRBD1 on 6 matching bases. This CDR3 is 14 amino acids long. V shed 1 base and J shed 2 bases, with 10 bases lying between them. CDR1 SGHRS and CDR2 YFSETQ come from the germline V gene. In nucleotides, the CDR3 is TGCGCCAGCAGCTTGAACAGGGACACCTACGAGCAGTACTTC. Protein sequence: CASSLNRDTYEQYF. The full variable domain, its missing parts supplied by reference TRBV5-1 and TRBJ2-7, is KAGVTQTPRYLIKTRGQQVTLSCSPISGHRSVSWYQQTPGQGLQFLFEYFSETQRNKGNFPGRFSGRQFSNSRSEMNVSTLELGDSALYLCASSLNRDTYEQYFGPGTRLTVT.

The chain uses TRBV19 and TRBJ1-4; D uncertain. The germline gives CDR1 LNHDA, CDR2 SQIVND (reference sequence). V lost 3 bases and J 7 bases, leaving 12 bases between the germline ends. This CDR3 is 14 amino acids long. CDR3 loop: CASSISRRCEKLFF. DNA for the CDR3: TGTGCCAGTAGTATCTCCCGGAGATGTGAAAAACTGTTTTTT.

This clone occurred once. J is TRBJ2-3 and V is TRBV6-5; D not certain. CDR3 length: 13 residues. Germline CDR1 is MNHEY and CDR2 is SVGAGI. The V end was cut by 6 bases, the J end by 5 bases, with 12 bases between. CDR3 DNA: TGTGCCAGCAGAGCGATTGTAGGAGATACGCAGTATTTT. It yields the protein CASRAIVGDTQYF.

The CDR3 region has the DNA TGTGCCAGCAGCGTAGGGAGGGCTAACTATGGCTACACCTTC. Encoded protein: CASSVGRANYGYTF. The V gene is TRBV9, the J gene TRBJ1-2; D uncertain. This CDR3 comprises 14 residues. Trimming stripped 0 bases from V and 0 bases from J, with 6 bases between. Germline V gives CDR1 SGDLS, CDR2 YYNGEE.

The chain uses TRBV9 and TRBJ2-1; TRBD1 agrees at 10 bases. The V and J ends lost 3 bases and 7 bases, in that order; junction bases with no gene match: 1. The CDR3 runs 13 residues. Germline CDR1 and CDR2: SGDLS and YYNGEE. The CDR3 is CASSGTGGNEQFF. CDR3 DNA: TGTGCCAGCAGCGGGACAGGGGGGAATGAGCAGTTCTTC.

A few counts support this clone. The rearrangement joins TRBV6-5 to TRBJ1-1; D unresolved. The CDR3 extends over 13 amino acids. V lost 6 bases and J lost 2, with 10 bases in between. CDR1 is MNHEY and CDR2 is SVGAGI in the germline V gene. DNA of the CDR3: TGTGCCAGCAGCCCGACAATTAACACTGAAGCTTTCTTT. This codes for CASSPTINTEAFF.

The rearrangement uses TRBV7-9 and TRBJ2-5; no clear D gene. The CDR3 extends over 12 amino acids. The V gene lost 6 bases and the J gene lost 2 bases, with 7 bases spanning the gap. Germline lookup yields CDR1 SEHNR and CDR2 FQNEAQ (reference sequence). CDR3 sequence: CASSLLQETQYF. As DNA, the CDR3 is TGTGCCAGCAGTCTGTTACAAGAGACCCAGTACTTC.

This rearrangement joins TRBV27 to TRBJ1-4, with 8 positions matching TRBD1. In germline, CDR1 is MNHEY, CDR2 SMNVEV (reference sequence). This CDR3 comprises 15 residues. V dropped 5 bases and J dropped 5; count of bases not matched to a gene: 7. CDR3 in DNA: TGTGCCAGCAGTCCTCCGGGACAGGAAAATGAAAAACTGTTTTTT. It is translated as CASSPPGQENEKLFF.

V gene TRBV7-9 combines with J gene TRBJ2-7; D is ambiguous. Germline CDR1 SEHNR, CDR2 FQNEAQ (reference sequence). This CDR3 has 16 amino acids. V lost 0 bases, J lost 0 bases, and 12 bases lay in between. As DNA, the CDR3 is TGTGCCAGCAGCTTAGCAATATATGGCAGCTCCTACGAGCAGTACTTC. It translates to CASSLAIYGSSYEQYF. Complete variable domain (other parts from reference TRBV7-9 and TRBJ2-7): DTGVSQNPRHKITKRGQNVTFRCDPISEHNRLYWYRQTLGQGPEFLTYFQNEAQLEKSRLLSDRFSAERPKGSFSTLEIQRTEQGDSAMYLCASSLAIYGSSYEQYFGPGTRLTVT.

V and J are TRBV15 and TRBJ1-4, with D possibly being TRBD1 (5 bases). The V gene lost 0 bases and the J gene lost 4 bases, with 15 bases spanning the gap. In germline, CDR1 is LNHNV, CDR2 YYDKDF (reference sequence). This CDR3 has 17 residues. The CDR3 nucleotides read TGTGCCACCAGCAGAGATTTAGGGGCAGGCGGTAATGAAAAACTGTTTTTT. Its protein is CATSRDLGAGGNEKLFF.

This clone was counted between two and nine times. This chain connects TRBV6-5 to TRBJ2-5, with D tentatively TRBD1 (6 bases). The CDR3 contains 13 residues. The V end was cut by 6 bases, the J end by 6 bases, with 14 bases between. Germline values: CDR1 MNHEY, CDR2 SVGAGI. The CDR3 sequence is CASSSNREKTQYF. DNA of the CDR3: TGTGCCAGCAGCAGTAACAGGGAAAAGACCCAGTACTTC.

The V and J genes are TRBV9 and TRBJ1-2; unclear D gene. Trimming shortened V by 0 bases and J by 4 bases, and 13 bases separated the two germline ends. The CDR3 consists of 15 residues. CDR1 SGDLS and CDR2 YYNGEE come from the germline V gene. CDR3: CASSVGAGFSYGYTF. CDR3 nucleotide sequence: TGTGCCAGCAGCGTAGGGGCGGGATTCAGCTATGGCTACACCTTC.

J is TRBJ2-1 and V is TRBV25-1, with TRBD2 matching over 10 bases. Per the germline V gene, CDR1 is MGHDK and CDR2 is SYGVNS. The CDR3 covers 16 residues. V dropped 4 bases and J dropped 4; count of bases not matched to a gene: 7. CDR3 residues: CASSATGLAEYNEQFF. DNA for the CDR3: TGTGCCAGCAGTGCGACCGGACTAGCGGAATACAATGAGCAGTTCTTC.

The rearrangement joins TRBV4-2 to TRBJ1-1; 8 bases align to TRBD1. The CDR3 consists of 13 residues. Germline CDR1 reads LGHNA; CDR2 reads YNFKEQ. V dropped 4 bases and J dropped 10; count of bases not matched to a gene: 8. Here the CDR3 DNA reads TGTGCCAGCAGCCGAGGGACAGGTATCGGAGCTTTCTTT. Protein product: CASSRGTGIGAFF.

The rearrangement joins TRBV7-4 to TRBJ2-7; TRBD2 matches at 8 bases. The CDR3 extends over 17 amino acids. Trimming took 3 bases from V and 5 from J; bases not matched to a gene: 15. CDR1 SGHVT and CDR2 SQSDAQ come from the germline V gene. CDR3 sequence: CASSFEHPGGPVHEQYF. The CDR3 coding sequence is TGTGCCAGCAGCTTCGAGCATCCGGGAGGGCCGGTCCACGAGCAGTACTTC.

The chain uses TRBV25-1 and TRBJ1-1, with 12 bases matching TRBD1. V gave up 4 bases and J gave up 3 bases; unmatched junction bases: 9. The germline V gene has CDR1 MGHDK and CDR2 SYGVNS. The CDR3 runs to 17 residues. Here the CDR3 reads CASSGFGTGGKDTEAFF. The CDR3 DNA follows: TGTGCCAGCAGTGGGTTCGGGACAGGGGGCAAAGACACTGAAGCTTTCTTT.

V and J are TRBV27 and TRBJ1-1, with D uncertain. Germline V gene sequence: CDR1 MNHEY, CDR2 SMNVEV (reference sequence). V lost 7 bases to trimming and J lost 1 base, with 7 bases between them. CDR3 size: 12 residues. CDR3 in DNA: TGTGCCAGCAAGGAGGGGAACACTGAAGCTTTCTTT. Encoded protein: CASKEGNTEAFF.